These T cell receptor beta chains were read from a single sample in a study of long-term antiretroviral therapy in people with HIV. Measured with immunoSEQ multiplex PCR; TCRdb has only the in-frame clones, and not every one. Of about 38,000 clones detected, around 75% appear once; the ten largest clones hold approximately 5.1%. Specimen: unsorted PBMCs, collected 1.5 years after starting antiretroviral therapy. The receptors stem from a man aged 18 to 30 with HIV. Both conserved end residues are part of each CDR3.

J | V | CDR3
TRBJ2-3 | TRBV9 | CASSALSTGTGTDTQYF
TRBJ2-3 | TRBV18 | CASSPLEGDTQYF
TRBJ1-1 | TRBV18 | CASSLHRDREAFF
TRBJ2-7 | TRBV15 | CATSRERDAYEQYF
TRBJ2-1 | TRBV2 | CASSDRGQYNEQFF
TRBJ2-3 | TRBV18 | CASSPRWASTDTQYF
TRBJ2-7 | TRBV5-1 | CASSFQPSGSSSYEQYF
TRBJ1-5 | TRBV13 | CASSFGNQPQHF
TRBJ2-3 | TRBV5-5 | CASSPGGIGVGGDTQYF
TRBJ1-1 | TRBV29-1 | CSGDPTNTEAFF
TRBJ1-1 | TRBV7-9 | CASSSVMREAFF
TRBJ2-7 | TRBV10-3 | CAISPSGSSEQYF
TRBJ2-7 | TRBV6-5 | CASSYGAASYEQYF
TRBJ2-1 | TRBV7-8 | CASSPTTSGSVKGGQFF
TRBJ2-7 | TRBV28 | CASSLLAGGSEQYF
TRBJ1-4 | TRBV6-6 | CASSRQGGTEKLFF
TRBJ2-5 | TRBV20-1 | CSAGPQETQYF
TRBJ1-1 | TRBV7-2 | CASSLWTGGNTEAFF
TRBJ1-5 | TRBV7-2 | CASSLGLDNQPQHF
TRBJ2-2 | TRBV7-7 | CASSLSGTGELFF
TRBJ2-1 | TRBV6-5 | CASSSPSGRTNEQFF
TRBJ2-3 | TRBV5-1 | CASQTGASGHTDTQYF
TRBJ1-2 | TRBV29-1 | CSALVAREGGYTF
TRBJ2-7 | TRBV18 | CASSHKSLAGLYEQYF
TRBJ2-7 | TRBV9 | CASSVGRGTPGFSYEQYF
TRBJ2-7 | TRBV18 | CASSLQGAGYEQYF